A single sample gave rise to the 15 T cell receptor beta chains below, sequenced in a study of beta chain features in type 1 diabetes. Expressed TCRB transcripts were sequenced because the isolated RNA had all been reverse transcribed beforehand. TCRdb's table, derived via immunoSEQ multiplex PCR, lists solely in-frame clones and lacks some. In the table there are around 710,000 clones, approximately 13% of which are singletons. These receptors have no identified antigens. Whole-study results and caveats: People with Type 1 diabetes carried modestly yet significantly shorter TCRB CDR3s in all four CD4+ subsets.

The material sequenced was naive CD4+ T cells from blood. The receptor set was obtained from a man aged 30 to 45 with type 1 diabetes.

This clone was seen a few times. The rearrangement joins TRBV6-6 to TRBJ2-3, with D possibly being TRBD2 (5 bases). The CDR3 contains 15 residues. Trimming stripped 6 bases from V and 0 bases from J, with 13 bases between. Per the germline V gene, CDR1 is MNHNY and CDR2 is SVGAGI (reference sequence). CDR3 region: CASSRGRRSTDTQYF. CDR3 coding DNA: TGTGCCAGCAGCCGAGGGCGTCGGAGCACAGATACGCAGTATTTT.

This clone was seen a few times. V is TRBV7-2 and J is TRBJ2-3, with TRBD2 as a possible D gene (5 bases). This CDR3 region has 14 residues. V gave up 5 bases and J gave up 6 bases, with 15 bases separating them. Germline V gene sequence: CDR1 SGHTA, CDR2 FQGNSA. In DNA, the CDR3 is TGTGCCAGCAGCACCCGGACTCCGGGGGATACGCAGTATTTT. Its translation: CASSTRTPGDTQYF.

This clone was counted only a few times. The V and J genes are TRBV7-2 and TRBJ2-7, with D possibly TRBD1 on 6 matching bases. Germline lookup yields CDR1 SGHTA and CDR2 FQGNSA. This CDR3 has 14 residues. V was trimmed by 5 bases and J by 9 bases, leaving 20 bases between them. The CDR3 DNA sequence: TGTGCCAGCAGCAGGGGGACGCAAGGGCTCGGGCAGTACTTC. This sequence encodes CASSRGTQGLGQYF.

The CDR3 region is CASSPQFGTRMGEQYF. The CDR3 nucleotides are TGTGCCAGCTCACCGCAATTCGGGACAAGGATGGGCGAGCAGTACTTC. The chain is built from TRBV18 and TRBJ2-7; D is perhaps TRBD1 (6 bases). CDR1 is KGHSH, CDR2 LQKENI, per germline. Trimming pared 3 bases from V and 6 bases from J, leaving 21 bases between. This CDR3 is 16 amino acids long.

CDR3 protein: CASTGGASYNEQFF. DNA for the CDR3: TGTGCCAGCACCGGGGGGGCCTCCTACAATGAGCAGTTCTTC. This chain links TRBV7-2 with TRBJ2-1; 8 bases map to TRBD2. Germline-derived CDR1 and CDR2 are SGHTA and FQGNSA. The CDR3 spans 14 residues. The J segment lost 0 bases and the V segment lost 7 bases, leaving 2 bases of the junction unmatched. The variable domain in full, with the rest retrieved from reference TRBV7-2 and TRBJ2-1, is GAGVSQSPSNKVTEKGKDVELRCDPISGHTALYWYRQSLGQGLEFLIYFQGNSAPDKSGLPSDRFSAERTGGSVSTLTIQRTQQEDSAVYLCASTGGASYNEQFFGPGTRLTVL.

CDR3 in DNA: TGTGCCAGCAGCGTAGCTACGACAGGGAGTAGGGATGAGCAGTTCTTC. Amino acids: CASSVATTGSRDEQFF. The chain combines TRBV9 with TRBJ2-1; 7 bases are a match to TRBD1. There are 16 residues in the CDR3. Germline trimming cut 0 bases from V and 8 bases from J; bases unmatched to any gene: 11. CDR1 and CDR2 (germline): SGDLS, YYNGEE.

The CDR3 DNA sequence: TGCGCCAGCAGCTTGGTAGGGCGCACCGGGGAGCTGTTTTTT. As protein: CASSLVGRTGELFF. The chain employs TRBV5-1 and TRBJ2-2; D unclear. Germline V gene sequence: CDR1 SGHRS, CDR2 YFSETQ. There are 14 residues in the CDR3. V lost 0 bases, J lost 4 bases, and 7 bases lay in between. Using reference TRBV5-1 and TRBJ2-2 for the parts outside the CDR3, the full variable domain is KAGVTQTPRYLIKTRGQQVTLSCSPISGHRSVSWYQQTPGQGLQFLFEYFSETQRNKGNFPGRFSGRQFSNSRSEMNVSTLELGDSALYLCASSLVGRTGELFFGEGSRLTVL.

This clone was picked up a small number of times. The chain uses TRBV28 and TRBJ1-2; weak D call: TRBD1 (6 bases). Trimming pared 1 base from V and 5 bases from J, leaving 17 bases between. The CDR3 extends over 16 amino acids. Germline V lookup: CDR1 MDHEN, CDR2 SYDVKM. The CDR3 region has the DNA TGTGCCAGCAGTTTATTAGCTGACAGGACCCTTTATGGCTACACCTTC. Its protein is CASSLLADRTLYGYTF.

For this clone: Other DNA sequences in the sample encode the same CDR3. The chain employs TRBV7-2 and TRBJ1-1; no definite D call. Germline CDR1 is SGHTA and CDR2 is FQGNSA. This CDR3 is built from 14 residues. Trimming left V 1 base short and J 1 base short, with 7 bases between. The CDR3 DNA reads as TGTGCCAGCAGCTTAGGACACCAGAACACTGAAGCTTTCTTT. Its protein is CASSLGHQNTEAFF.

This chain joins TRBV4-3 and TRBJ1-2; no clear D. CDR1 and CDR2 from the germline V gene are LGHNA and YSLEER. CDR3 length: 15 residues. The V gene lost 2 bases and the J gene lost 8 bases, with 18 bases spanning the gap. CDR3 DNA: TGCGCCAGCAGCCAAAAGGACGGGATTTCTTACGGCTACACCTTC. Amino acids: CASSQKDGISYGYTF.

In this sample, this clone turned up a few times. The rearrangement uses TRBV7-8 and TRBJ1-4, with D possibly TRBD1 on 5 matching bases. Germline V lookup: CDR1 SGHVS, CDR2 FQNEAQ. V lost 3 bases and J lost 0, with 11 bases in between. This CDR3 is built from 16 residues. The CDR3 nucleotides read TGTGCCAGCAGCTTCAGGGAAGGGGCAACTAATGAAAAACTGTTTTTT. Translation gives CASSFREGATNEKLFF.

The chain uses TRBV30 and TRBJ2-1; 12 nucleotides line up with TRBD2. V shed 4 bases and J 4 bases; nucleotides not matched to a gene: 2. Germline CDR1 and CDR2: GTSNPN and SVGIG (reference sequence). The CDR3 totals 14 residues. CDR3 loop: CAWTTSGGYNEQFF. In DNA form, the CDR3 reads TGTGCCTGGACAACTAGCGGGGGGTACAATGAGCAGTTCTTC.

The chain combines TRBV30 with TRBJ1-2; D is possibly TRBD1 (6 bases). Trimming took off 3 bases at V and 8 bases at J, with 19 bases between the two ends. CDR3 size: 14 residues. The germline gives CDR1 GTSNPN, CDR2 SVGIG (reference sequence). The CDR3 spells CAWRDQGQGSGYTF. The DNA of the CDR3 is TGTGCCTGGAGAGATCAGGGGCAGGGGAGCGGCTACACCTTC.

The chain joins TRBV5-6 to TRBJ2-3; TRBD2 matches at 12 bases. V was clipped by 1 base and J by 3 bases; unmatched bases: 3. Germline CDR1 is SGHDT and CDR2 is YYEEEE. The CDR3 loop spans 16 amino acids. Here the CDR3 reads CASSLRTSGATDTQYF. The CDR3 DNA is TGTGCCAGCAGCTTGCGGACTAGCGGGGCGACAGATACGCAGTATTTT.

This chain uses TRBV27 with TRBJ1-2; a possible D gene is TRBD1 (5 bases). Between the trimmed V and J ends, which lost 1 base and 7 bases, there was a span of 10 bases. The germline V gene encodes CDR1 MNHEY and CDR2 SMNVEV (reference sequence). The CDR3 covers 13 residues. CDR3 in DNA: TGTGCCAGCAGTTTATACGGGGGGACTGGCTACACCTTC. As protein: CASSLYGGTGYTF.